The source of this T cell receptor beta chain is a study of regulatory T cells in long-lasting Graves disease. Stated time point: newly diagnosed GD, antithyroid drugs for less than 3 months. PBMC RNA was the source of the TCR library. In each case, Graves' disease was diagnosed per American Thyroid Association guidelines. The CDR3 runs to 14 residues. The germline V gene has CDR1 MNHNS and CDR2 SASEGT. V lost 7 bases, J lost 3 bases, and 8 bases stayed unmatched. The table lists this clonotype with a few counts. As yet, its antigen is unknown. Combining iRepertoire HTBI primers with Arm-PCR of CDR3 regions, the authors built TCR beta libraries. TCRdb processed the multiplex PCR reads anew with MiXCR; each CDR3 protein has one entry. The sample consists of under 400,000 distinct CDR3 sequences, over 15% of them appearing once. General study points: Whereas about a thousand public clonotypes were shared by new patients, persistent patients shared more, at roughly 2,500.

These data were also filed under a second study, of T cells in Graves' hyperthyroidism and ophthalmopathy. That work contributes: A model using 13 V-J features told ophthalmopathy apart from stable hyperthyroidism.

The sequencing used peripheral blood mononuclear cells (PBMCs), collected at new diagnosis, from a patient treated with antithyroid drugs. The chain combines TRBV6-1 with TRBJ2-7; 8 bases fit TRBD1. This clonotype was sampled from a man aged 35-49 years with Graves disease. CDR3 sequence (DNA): TGTGCCAGCAAAGGGGACAGGCGAAGCTACGAGCAGTACTTC. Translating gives CASKGDRRSYEQYF.